This T cell receptor (beta chain) was documented in a study of early stage breast cancer tumors. The CDR3 runs to 16 residues. Germline V gene lookup returns CDR1 MDHEN and CDR2 SYDVKM. V was cut by 1 base and J by 1 base, with 11 bases left in between. Study-wide results and limits: Compared with adjacent normal breast, tumors showed 2 to 2.5-fold denser, more clonal T cells. Blood repertoires resembled normal breast more than tumor. Commonly generated sequences made up most enriched TCRB sequences shared between patients.

Profiled with immunoSEQ multiplex PCR; TCRdb holds only in-frame clones, not every one. The table has roughly 9,900 clones, 64% seen once. With respect to this clone: Antigen specificity is unknown.

This clonotype originated in a person aged 55 to 75 with breast cancer. The J gene is TRBJ2-4, the V gene TRBV28, with unresolved D. Material for sequencing was breast tumor tissue. The CDR3 loop is CASSLSGFEAKNIQYF. The CDR3 DNA is TGTGCCAGCAGTTTATCCGGGTTCGAGGCCAAAAACATTCAGTACTTC.